The 29 T cell receptor beta chains presented below share a single source sample, sequenced in a study of T cell repertoires in cytomegalovirus infection. Using its own MiXCR run on the reads, TCRdb lists one record per CDR3 protein. The table includes roughly 340,000 distinct CDR3 sequences, almost 30% detected once. Their antigen targets remain unknown. Sequencing was performed on cultured PBMCs, taken from culture after CMV antigen stimulation. These receptors were obtained from a human donor in good health (CMV status not recorded). Some clones in this sample may be carry-over from other donors' samples.

This clonotype turned up a few times. V gene TRBV10-3 combines with J gene TRBJ2-5; 7 bases fit TRBD1. Losses at the gene ends were 6 bases for V and 1 base for J; bases not matched to a gene: 5. CDR1 and CDR2 from the germline V gene are ENHRY and SYGVKD. There are 14 residues in the CDR3. Here the CDR3 reads CAISEDRSQETQYF. The CDR3 coding sequence is TGTGCCATCAGCGAGGACAGGAGCCAAGAGACCCAGTACTTC.

This chain connects TRBV27 to TRBJ2-1; D possibly corresponds to TRBD1 (6 bases). Germline V gene lookup returns CDR1 MNHEY and CDR2 SMNVEV (reference sequence). Trimming pared 3 bases from V and 7 bases from J, leaving 16 bases between. This CDR3 is 15 amino acids long. Written as DNA, the CDR3 is TGTGCCAGCAGTTTTACAGGGATGTTAGGGAATGAGCAGTTCTTC. The encoded protein is CASSFTGMLGNEQFF.

This clonotype was found a few times. CDR3 nucleotide sequence: TGTGCCAGCAGTTTACTGGACGGCAGCCTGCTTTCCTACGAGCAGTACTTC. It is translated as CASSLLDGSLLSYEQYF. The chain combines TRBV12-3 or TRBV12-4 with TRBJ2-7, with unresolved D. The CDR3 runs to 17 residues. Trimming left V 2 bases short and J 1 base short, with 18 bases between.

V gene TRBV28 combines with J gene TRBJ1-5; 7 bases agree with TRBD1. There are 16 residues in the CDR3. In germline, CDR1 is MDHEN, CDR2 SYDVKM. J lost 1 base, V lost 4 bases, and 7 bases had no gene match. The CDR3 here is CASSSPRQGSNQPQHF. The CDR3 DNA follows: TGTGCCAGCAGTTCGCCACGACAGGGCAGCAATCAGCCCCAGCATTTT.

This clonotype has ten or more counts. V is TRBV5-4 and J is TRBJ1-2; TRBD1 matches at 7 bases. This CDR3 has 14 amino acids. CDR1 is SGHNT and CDR2 is YYREEE in the germline V gene (reference sequence). V shed 3 bases, J shed 3 bases, and the junction held 5 bases outside the gene matches. CDR3: CASSSPTGDYGYTF. CDR3 nucleotide sequence: TGTGCCAGCAGCTCACCTACAGGGGACTATGGCTACACCTTC.

This clonotype was seen a handful of times. This sequence joins TRBV19 and TRBJ2-1; TRBD2 is a possible D gene (6 bases). The germline CDR1 and CDR2 sequences are LNHDA and SQIVND (reference sequence). V lost 1 base and J 4 bases, leaving 11 bases between the germline ends. The CDR3 is made up of 15 amino acids. CDR3 amino acids: CASSIGGEGYNEQFF. The CDR3 DNA is TGTGCCAGTAGTATAGGGGGGGAAGGTTACAATGAGCAGTTCTTC.

This clonotype was observed at least ten times. This rearrangement joins TRBV7-8 to TRBJ2-2, with D unclear. This CDR3 region has 13 residues. CDR1 and CDR2 (germline): SGHVS, FQNEAQ. V lost 5 bases, J lost 3 bases, and 7 bases lay in between. For the CDR3, the DNA is TGTGCCAGCAGCCGGATGTACACCGGGGAGCTGTTTTTT. It specifies CASSRMYTGELFF.

The CDR3 region is CASSLATNYYEQYF. The CDR3 bases are TGTGCCAGCAGCTTAGCCACCAACTACTACGAGCAGTACTTC. V and J are TRBV11-2 and TRBJ2-7, with D unclear. Germline V lookup: CDR1 SGHAT, CDR2 FQNNGV. The CDR3 is made up of 14 amino acids. Between the trimmed V and J ends, which lost 1 base and 3 bases, there was a span of 10 bases.

The table lists this clonotype with a few counts. V gene TRBV28 combines with J gene TRBJ2-2; 7 positions agree with TRBD2. After removal of 4 bases from V and 1 base from J, the junction contained 3 bases not matched to a gene. This CDR3 is 15 amino acids long. The germline V gene encodes CDR1 MDHEN and CDR2 SYDVKM. In nucleotides, the CDR3 is TGTGCCAGCAGTTCTAGCGGATTGAACACCGGGGAGCTGTTTTTT. It codes for CASSSSGLNTGELFF.

This clonotype turned up a few times. The chain employs TRBV6-1 and TRBJ2-2; TRBD2 matches at 7 bases. The CDR3 has 16 residues. With 1 base clipped from V and 5 bases from J, the junction kept 7 bases outside the gene matches. The germline CDR1 and CDR2 sequences are MNHNS and SASEGT. CDR3: CASSEDAGVGTGELFF. Here the CDR3 DNA reads TGTGCCAGCAGTGAAGACGCGGGAGTGGGGACCGGGGAGCTGTTTTTT.

The chain combines TRBV2 with TRBJ2-1; D tentatively reads TRBD1 or TRBD2 (6 bases each). The CDR3 sequence is 15 residues long. Trimming took 8 bases from V and 7 from J, leaving 21 bases between them. In germline, CDR1 is SNHLY, CDR2 FYNNEI. DNA for the CDR3: TGTGCCAGCGATGACGGGGGCCCCTCGGGGAATGAGCAGTTCTTC. Residues: CASDDGGPSGNEQFF.

This clonotype was picked up a small number of times. This chain joins TRBV6-6 and TRBJ2-4; D is possibly TRBD1 or TRBD2 (5 bases each). Trimming removed 9 bases from V and 2 bases from J, with 14 bases in between. This CDR3 is 14 amino acids long. Germline lookup yields CDR1 MNHNY and CDR2 SVGAGI (reference sequence). The CDR3 region is CARWDQSPKNIQYF. CDR3 nucleotides: TGTGCCAGGTGGGACCAAAGTCCCAAAAACATTCAGTACTTC.

This clonotype was seen more than once but under ten times. This sequence joins TRBV29-1 and TRBJ1-2; D perhaps matches TRBD1 (6 bases). Trimming took off 4 bases at V and 6 bases at J, with 12 bases between the two ends. The CDR3 consists of 12 residues. Germline CDR1 SQVTM, CDR2 ANQGSEA. The CDR3 protein is CSVVWQGHGYTF. CDR3 nucleotide sequence: TGCAGCGTTGTATGGCAGGGGCATGGCTACACCTTC.

V usage is TRBV9 and J usage is TRBJ2-7; TRBD1 is a possible D gene (5 bases). This CDR3 contains 14 residues. V lost 0 bases and J lost 2, with 9 bases in between. CDR1 is SGDLS and CDR2 is YYNGEE in the germline V gene. This chain's CDR3 is CASSVATGPYEQYF. In DNA form, the CDR3 reads TGTGCCAGCAGCGTAGCTACAGGCCCCTACGAGCAGTACTTC.

This chain links TRBV6-1 with TRBJ2-1; D unclear. The length of the CDR3 is 14 residues. Looked up from germline, CDR1 is MNHNS and CDR2 is SASEGT. Trimming removed 7 bases at V and 8 bases at J, with 18 bases between. CDR3 nucleotides: TGTGCCAGCACGCCCCCTTATATACCCGATGAGCAGTTCTTC. Encoded protein: CASTPPYIPDEQFF.

The chain recombines TRBV12-3 or TRBV12-4 with TRBJ2-7; no clear D. V dropped 5 bases and J dropped 3 bases, with 11 bases sitting between them. The CDR3 totals 13 residues. Here the CDR3 reads CASSPNSGYEQYF. In nucleotides, the CDR3 is TGTGCCAGCAGTCCTAATAGTGGCTACGAGCAGTACTTC.

The V call is TRBV10-2, the J call TRBJ2-1, with 7 bases lining up with TRBD2. V lost 6 bases and J lost 4; bases outside the gene matches: 6. Germline-derived CDR1 and CDR2 are WSHSY and SAAADI. This CDR3 is built from 14 residues. CDR3 amino acids: CASREVREYNEQFF. DNA of the CDR3: TGCGCCAGCAGAGAAGTGCGGGAGTACAATGAGCAGTTCTTC.

V is TRBV7-9 and J is TRBJ2-1; 8 bases align to TRBD2. Losses at the gene ends were 5 bases for V and 6 bases for J; bases not matched to a gene: 6. Germline V lookup: CDR1 SEHNR, CDR2 FQNEAQ (reference sequence). This CDR3 has 14 residues. CDR3 amino acids: CASSQSGSPNEQFF. Written as DNA, the CDR3 is TGTGCCAGCAGCCAAAGCGGGAGCCCCAATGAGCAGTTCTTC.

This clonotype has at least ten counts. This chain uses TRBV7-2 with TRBJ1-5; a possible D gene is TRBD1 (5 bases). This CDR3 contains 15 residues. From germline, CDR1 is SGHTA and CDR2 FQGNSA. V was pared by 2 bases and J by 4 bases, with 12 bases between. CDR3 nucleotides: TGTGCCAGCAGCTTAACCCGAGGGGTTAATCAGCCCCAGCATTTT. Encoded protein: CASSLTRGVNQPQHF. Filled out from reference TRBV7-2 and TRBJ1-5, the complete variable domain reads GAGVSQSPSNKVTEKGKDVELRCDPISGHTALYWYRQSLGQGLEFLIYFQGNSAPDKSGLPSDRFSAERTGGSVSTLTIQRTQQEDSAVYLCASSLTRGVNQPQHFGDGTRLSIL.

The chain uses TRBV25-1 and TRBJ2-6, with a possible D match to TRBD2 (6 bases). V was cut by 5 bases and J by 0 bases, with 14 bases left in between. Per germline, CDR1 MGHDK and CDR2 SYGVNS. The CDR3 sequence is 17 residues long. CDR3 sequence (DNA): TGTGCCAGCAGTTTACGGGAGTCCCCCTCTGGGGCCAACGTCCTGACTTTC. This codes for CASSLRESPSGANVLTF.

The chain couples TRBV7-6 to TRBJ1-1; no definite D call. V shed 3 bases and J shed 1 base, with 6 bases lying between them. The CDR3 runs 13 residues. Germline V CDR1 and CDR2: SGHVS, FNYEAQ. The CDR3 sequence: CASSFTANTEAFF. The CDR3 DNA sequence: TGTGCCAGCAGCTTTACAGCGAACACTGAAGCTTTCTTT. The full variable domain, in which reference TRBV7-6 and TRBJ1-1 provide the parts outside the CDR3, is GAGVSQSPRYKVTKRGQDVALRCDPISGHVSLYWYRQALGQGPEFLTYFNYEAQQDKSGLPNDRFSAERPEGSISTLTIQRTEQRDSAMYRCASSFTANTEAFFGQGTRLTVV.

This clonotype was detected only a few times. CDR3 region: CASSSRLAGGRDEQFF. The CDR3 nucleotides are TGTGCCAGCAGCTCCAGACTAGCGGGGGGTCGAGATGAGCAGTTCTTC. This chain connects TRBV11-2 to TRBJ2-1, with 13 bases identical to TRBD2. The CDR3 covers 16 residues. Germline trimming cut 4 bases from V and 8 bases from J; bases unmatched to any gene: 8. The germline gives CDR1 SGHAT, CDR2 FQNNGV. The full variable domain, with the rest looked up from reference TRBV11-2 and TRBJ2-1, is EAGVAQSPRYKIIEKRQSVAFWCNPISGHATLYWYQQILGQGPKLLIQFQNNGVVDDSQLPKDRFSAERLKGVDSTLKIQPAKLEDSAVYLCASSSRLAGGRDEQFFGPGTRLTVL.

The J gene is TRBJ2-6, the V gene TRBV7-9, with D unclear. Per germline, CDR1 SEHNR and CDR2 FQNEAQ (reference sequence). The CDR3 covers 13 residues. V shed 7 bases and J shed 0 bases, with 4 bases lying between them. The DNA of the CDR3 is TGTGCCAGCACCAACTCTGGGGCCAACGTCCTGACTTTC. Protein sequence: CASTNSGANVLTF.

The table lists this clonotype with a few counts. The chain uses TRBV15 and TRBJ2-2; the D gene is possibly TRBD2 (7 bases). V was clipped by 0 bases and J by 3 bases, with 17 bases between them. CDR3 size: 18 residues. CDR1 is LNHNV, CDR2 YYDKDF, per germline (reference sequence). The CDR3 nucleotides are TGTGCCACCAGCAGAGACCCCCGAGGGGGGGCGGACACCGGGGAGCTGTTTTTT. Protein: CATSRDPRGGADTGELFF.

This clonotype was observed many times. The CDR3 is CASSSPGPLGASGSYEQYF. The CDR3 DNA follows: TGTGCCAGCAGTTCACCGGGACCATTGGGGGCTAGCGGATCCTACGAGCAGTACTTC. The J gene is TRBJ2-7, the V gene TRBV28; a possible D gene is TRBD2 (7 bases). CDR1 is MDHEN and CDR2 is SYDVKM in the germline V gene. CDR3 length: 19 residues. V lost 4 bases and J 1 base, leaving 26 bases between the germline ends.

This clonotype has more than one count but fewer than ten. The chain has TRBV12-5 and TRBJ2-3; D remains ambiguous. The germline V and J ends were trimmed by 0 bases and 8 bases, with 12 bases remaining between them. In germline, CDR1 is LGHNT, CDR2 FRNRAP. The CDR3 spans 14 residues. The CDR3: CASGLVEGLGTQYF. CDR3 DNA: TGTGCTAGTGGTTTGGTCGAAGGGTTGGGTACGCAGTATTTT.

The V gene is TRBV6-5, the J gene TRBJ1-2, with TRBD1 identical over 9 bases. The CDR3 covers 16 residues. The germline V gene has CDR1 MNHEY and CDR2 SVGAGI. J lost 6 bases, V lost 5 bases, and 13 bases had no gene match. CDR3 residues: CASSGLSGTGRNGYTF. The CDR3 coding sequence is TGTGCCAGCAGTGGGCTGTCCGGGACAGGGAGGAATGGCTACACCTTC.

The chain uses TRBV15 and TRBJ1-2; possible D gene TRBD1, 6 bases. The CDR3 extends over 17 amino acids. Trimming took 0 bases from V and 8 from J, leaving 22 bases between them. Germline V gives CDR1 LNHNV, CDR2 YYDKDF (reference sequence). CDR3 bases: TGTGCCACCAGCAGAGATCTACAGGGTTATGGGGGGAGAGGCTACACCTTC. Protein product: CATSRDLQGYGGRGYTF.

This clonotype was recorded a few times. This rearrangement joins TRBV12-3 or TRBV12-4 to TRBJ1-3, with D possibly TRBD1 on 5 matching bases. This CDR3 is built from 17 residues. V was clipped by 6 bases and J by 2 bases, with 20 bases between them. The CDR3, as DNA: TGTGCCAGCAGAAACACCGGTCAGGGCGGCGCTGGAAACACCATATATTTT. This encodes CASRNTGQGGAGNTIYF.